One and the same sample provided the 7 T cell receptor beta chains below, sequenced in a study of cytomegalovirus exposure and HLA in healthy donors (dated by TCRdb to the late 2010s). To prepare the library, the immunoSEQ multiplex PCR assay was applied. For the multiplex PCR, a mixture combining 60 forward primers for TCR Vbeta segments and 13 reverse primers for TCR Jbeta segments was used. In TCRdb, the immuneACCESS table is reduced to in-frame sequences with V and J assigned. These tables do not hold every clone; where another copy was compared, an unresolved V gene accounts for under half, and the others remain unexplained. The sample data list around 200,000 clones, and roughly three quarters of these were observed just once. The ten largest clones capture about 1.7% of the sample. Input material: PBMCs. These receptors all stem from a man aged 50 to 59 in good health and CMV-seronegative.

V gene TRBV7-3 combines with J gene TRBJ2-1, with D maybe TRBD1 (5 bases). Trimming pared 5 bases from V and 8 bases from J, leaving 16 bases between. Germline lookup yields CDR1 SGHTA and CDR2 FQGTGA. The CDR3 has 14 residues. The CDR3: CASSPGPTLDEQFF. The CDR3 coding sequence is TGTGCCAGCAGCCCAGGGCCCACTTTGGATGAGCAGTTCTTC.

In this sample, this clone turned up once. This chain connects TRBV28 to TRBJ1-5; weak D call: TRBD1 (6 bases). V lost 6 bases and J lost 1, with 19 bases in between. Germline CDR1 reads MDHEN; CDR2 reads SYDVKM. This CDR3 has 17 amino acids. In DNA, the CDR3 is TGTGCCAGCAGCCCGTGGGCGGGGGGCAAGAGCAATCAGCCCCAGCATTTT. Protein product: CASSPWAGGKSNQPQHF.

The chain joins TRBV7-9 to TRBJ1-1; D is perhaps TRBD1 (6 bases). The CDR3 contains 16 residues. Germline V gene lookup returns CDR1 SEHNR and CDR2 FQNEAQ (reference sequence). The V and J ends lost 5 bases and 0 bases respectively, with 16 bases between them. CDR3 residues: CASSPRTVSMNTEAFF. CDR3 coding DNA: TGTGCCAGCAGCCCCCGGACAGTCAGCATGAACACTGAAGCTTTCTTT.

The gene calls are TRBV29-1 and TRBJ2-5; D remains ambiguous. With the DNA end fitting TRBJ2-7 better, the J assignment may be wrong. Germline V gives CDR1 SQVTM, CDR2 ANQGSEA. The CDR3 runs to 12 residues. This CDR3 is CSVGQETYEQYF. For the CDR3, the DNA is TGCAGCGTTGGCCAGGAAACCTACGAGCAGTACTTC.

This chain uses TRBV6-5 with TRBJ1-3; 8 nucleotides align to TRBD1. Trimming removed 6 bases from V and 2 bases from J; junction bases left unmatched: 3. From germline, CDR1 is MNHEY and CDR2 SVGAGI. This CDR3 has 14 amino acids. CDR3 nucleotide sequence: TGTGCCAGCAGCAGGGACAGGCCTGGAAACACCATATATTTT. Amino acid sequence: CASSRDRPGNTIYF.

The chain carries TRBV30 and TRBJ2-7; D gene unclear. In germline, CDR1 is GTSNPN, CDR2 SVGIG (reference sequence). The CDR3 covers 16 residues. The V and J ends lost 3 bases and 1 base respectively, with 19 bases between them. CDR3 DNA sequence: TGTGCCTGGAGCCTCGACACCGGTTTCAGATCCTACGAGCAGTACTTC. Translation: CAWSLDTGFRSYEQYF.

J is TRBJ2-7 and V is TRBV7-9; 9 nucleotides align to TRBD2. The ends lost 1 base at V and 6 bases at J; junction bases unmatched: 7. Looked up from germline, CDR1 is SEHNR and CDR2 is FQNEAQ (reference sequence). There are 15 residues in the CDR3. CDR3 sequence: CASSLGLAALREQYF. The CDR3 coding sequence is TGTGCCAGCAGCTTAGGACTAGCGGCCCTCCGCGAGCAGTACTTC.